The 6 T cell receptor beta chains below all came from one sample that was sequenced in a study of blood T cell repertoires in COVID-19. The assay was immunoSEQ multiplex PCR, and TCRdb's table has in-frame clones only and misses some. The sample consists of approximately 300,000 clones, 75% to 90% of them appearing once. Sample: peripheral blood. The receptors come from a woman in her forties or fifties with COVID-19, enrolled during active disease.

V usage is TRBV19 and J usage is TRBJ1-1; no definite D call. This CDR3 is 15 amino acids long. From germline, CDR1 is LNHDA and CDR2 SQIVND (reference sequence). V was shortened by 0 bases and J by 0 bases, with 8 bases between the two germline ends. CDR3 loop: CASSIETGLNTEAFF. The CDR3 nucleotides are TGTGCCAGTAGTATAGAAACCGGGTTGAACACTGAAGCTTTCTTT. The complete variable domain, with remaining parts taken from reference TRBV19 and TRBJ1-1, reads DGGITQSPKYLFRKEGQNVTLSCEQNLNHDAMYWYRQDPGQGLRLIYYSQIVNDFQKGDIAEGYSVSREKKESFPLTVTSAQKNPTAFYLCASSIETGLNTEAFFGQGTRLTVV.

The CDR3 loop is CASSQERQTEAFF. CDR3 coding DNA: TGTGCCAGCAGCCAAGAGAGGCAGACTGAAGCTTTCTTT. V is TRBV14 and J is TRBJ1-1; D is ambiguous. The ends were cut back, 0 bases at V and 5 bases at J, with 7 bases in the middle. The length of the CDR3 is 13 residues. In germline, CDR1 is SGHDN, CDR2 FVKESK.

The chain carries TRBV18 and TRBJ1-4, with D perhaps TRBD1 (5 bases). Germline V gene data show CDR1 as KGHSH and CDR2 as LQKENI. V lost 3 bases to trimming and J lost 3 bases, with 14 bases between them. This CDR3 region has 16 residues. This CDR3 reads CASSPAGQGSNEKLFF. CDR3 nucleotide sequence: TGTGCCAGCTCACCCGCGGGGCAGGGATCTAATGAAAAACTGTTTTTT.

This chain connects TRBV2 to TRBJ1-1; the D is unclear. Germline V lookup: CDR1 SNHLY, CDR2 FYNNEI. V was trimmed by 0 bases and J by 0 bases, leaving 5 bases between them. The CDR3 runs 14 residues. CDR3 nucleotides: TGTGCCAGCAGTGAAGCGCGTGTGAACACTGAAGCTTTCTTT. Translation: CASSEARVNTEAFF.

V is TRBV5-1 and J is TRBJ2-7; 9 bases match TRBD1. The trim removed 6 bases at V and 0 bases at J, leaving 1 base unmatched. The germline CDR1 and CDR2 sequences are SGHRS and YFSETQ. The CDR3 runs to 13 residues. The CDR3 DNA sequence: TGCGCCAGCAAGGGACAGGGCTCCTACGAGCAGTACTTC. It specifies CASKGQGSYEQYF.

The chain recombines TRBV13 with TRBJ1-4, with 9 positions matching TRBD1. The CDR3 loop spans 15 amino acids. The germline gives CDR1 PRHDT, CDR2 FYEKMQ (reference sequence). Unmatched junction bases numbered 12, after V lost 8 bases and J lost 8 bases. The CDR3 region has the DNA TGTGCCAGCGGTCACAGGGGGCGGGCAATGGAAAAACTGTTTTTT. Protein sequence: CASGHRGRAMEKLFF.